Given below is one T cell receptor (beta chain) in context. Its antigen is unknown. Sequenced by immunoSEQ multiplex PCR; TCRdb stores in-frame clones only, minus some. The sample has 70,000 or so clones, more than 80% seen once. The V gene end was trimmed by 7 bases and the J gene end by 2 bases; junction bases not matched to a gene: 13. The CDR3 contains 17 residues. CDR1 and CDR2 (germline): SNHLY, FYNNEI. This specimen comes from a study of OX40 agonist ivuxolimab in advanced cancers. The wider study: Therapy given before enrollment (anti-PD-1, anti-PD-L1 or anti-CTLA-4) was allowed, and around 44% had some. Study-wide results and caveats: Researchers report that CD8+ T cells had, on average, more expanded clones than CD4+.

The chain couples TRBV2 to TRBJ1-3; 8 positions match TRBD1. This TCR was recovered from an adult with an advanced solid tumor such as melanoma, head and neck, liver or kidney cancer. The sample consisted of CD4+ or CD8+ T cells sorted from blood, taken in a trial of the OX40 agonist ivuxolimab. CDR3 sequence reads: CASTQRGRGLTGNTIYF. The CDR3 coding sequence is TGTGCCAGCACCCAAAGGGGCAGGGGGCTGACTGGAAACACCATATATTTT.